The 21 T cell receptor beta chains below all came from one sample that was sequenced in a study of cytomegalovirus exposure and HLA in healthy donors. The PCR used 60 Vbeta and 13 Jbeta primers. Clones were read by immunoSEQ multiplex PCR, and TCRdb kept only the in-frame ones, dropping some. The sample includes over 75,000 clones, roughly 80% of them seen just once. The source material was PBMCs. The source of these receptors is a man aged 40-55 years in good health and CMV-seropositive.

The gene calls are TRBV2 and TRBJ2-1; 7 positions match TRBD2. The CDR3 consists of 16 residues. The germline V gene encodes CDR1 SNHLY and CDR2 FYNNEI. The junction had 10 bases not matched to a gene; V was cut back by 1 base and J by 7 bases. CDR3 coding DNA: TGTGCCAGCAGTGAAGGGCTAGCGGTCGGGGGGAATGAGCAGTTCTTC. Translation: CASSEGLAVGGNEQFF.

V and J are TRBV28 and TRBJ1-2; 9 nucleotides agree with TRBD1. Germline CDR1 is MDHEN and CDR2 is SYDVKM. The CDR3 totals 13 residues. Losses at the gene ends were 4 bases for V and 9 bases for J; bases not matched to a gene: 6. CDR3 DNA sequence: TGTGCCAGCAGTTCTCGGGACAGGGCTCGCTACACCTTC. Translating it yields CASSSRDRARYTF.

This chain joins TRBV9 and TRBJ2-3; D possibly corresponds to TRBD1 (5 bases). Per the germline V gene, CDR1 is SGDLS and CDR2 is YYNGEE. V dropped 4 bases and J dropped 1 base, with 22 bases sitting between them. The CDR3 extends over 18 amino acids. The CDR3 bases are TGTGCCAGCAGCTTGACCCCAGGGCAGGGAAGGGGCACAGATACGCAGTATTTT. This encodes CASSLTPGQGRGTDTQYF.

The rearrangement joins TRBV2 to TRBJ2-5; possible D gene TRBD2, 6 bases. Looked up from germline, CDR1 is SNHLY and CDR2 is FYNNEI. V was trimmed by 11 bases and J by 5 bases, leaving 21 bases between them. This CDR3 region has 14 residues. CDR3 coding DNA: TGTGCCTCCCGGGAGCGGTCCATGGGGGAGACCCAGTACTTC. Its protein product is CASRERSMGETQYF.

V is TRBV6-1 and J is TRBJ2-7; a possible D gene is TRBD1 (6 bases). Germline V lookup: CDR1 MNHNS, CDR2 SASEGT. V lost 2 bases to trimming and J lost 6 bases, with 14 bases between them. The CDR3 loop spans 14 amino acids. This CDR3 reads CASSEINRASEQYF. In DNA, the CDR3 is TGTGCCAGCAGTGAAATTAACAGGGCGAGCGAGCAGTACTTC.

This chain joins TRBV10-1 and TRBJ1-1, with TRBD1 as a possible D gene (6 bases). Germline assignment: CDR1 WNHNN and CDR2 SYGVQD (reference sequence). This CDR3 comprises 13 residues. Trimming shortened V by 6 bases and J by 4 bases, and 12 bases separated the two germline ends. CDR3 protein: CASSIGGATEAFF. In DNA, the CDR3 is TGCGCCAGCAGCATAGGGGGGGCCACTGAAGCTTTCTTT.

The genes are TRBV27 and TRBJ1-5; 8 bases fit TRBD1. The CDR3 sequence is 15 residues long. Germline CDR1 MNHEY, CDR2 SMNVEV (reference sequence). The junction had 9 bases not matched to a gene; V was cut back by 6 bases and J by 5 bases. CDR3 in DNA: TGTGCCAGCAGACAGACAGGGGCGCTCCATCAGCCCCAGCATTTT. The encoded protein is CASRQTGALHQPQHF.

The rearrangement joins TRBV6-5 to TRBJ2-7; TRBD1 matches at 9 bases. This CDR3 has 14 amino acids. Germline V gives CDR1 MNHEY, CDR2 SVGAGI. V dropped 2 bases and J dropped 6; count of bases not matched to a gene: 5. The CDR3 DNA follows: TGTGCCAGCAGTTACGGGACAGGGTTGCGCGAGCAGTACTTC. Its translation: CASSYGTGLREQYF.

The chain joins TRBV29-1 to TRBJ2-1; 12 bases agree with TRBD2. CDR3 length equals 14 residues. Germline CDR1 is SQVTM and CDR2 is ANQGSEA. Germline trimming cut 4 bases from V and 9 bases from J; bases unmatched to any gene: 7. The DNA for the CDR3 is TGCAGCGTTGCCCCTAGCGGGGGGGCATTTGAGCAGTTCTTC. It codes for CSVAPSGGAFEQFF.

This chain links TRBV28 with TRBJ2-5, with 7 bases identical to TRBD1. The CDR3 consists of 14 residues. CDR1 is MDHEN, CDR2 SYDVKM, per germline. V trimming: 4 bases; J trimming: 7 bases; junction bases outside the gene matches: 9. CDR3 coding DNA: TGTGCCAGCAGTTCAGACAGGGTTAGGGGGACCCAGTACTTC. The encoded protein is CASSSDRVRGTQYF.

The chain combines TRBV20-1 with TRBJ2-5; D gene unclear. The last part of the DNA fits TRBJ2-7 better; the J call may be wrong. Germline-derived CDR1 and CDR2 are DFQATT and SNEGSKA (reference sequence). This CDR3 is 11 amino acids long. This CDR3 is CSARVIYEQYF. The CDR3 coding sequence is TGCAGTGCTAGAGTAATTTACGAGCAGTACTTC.

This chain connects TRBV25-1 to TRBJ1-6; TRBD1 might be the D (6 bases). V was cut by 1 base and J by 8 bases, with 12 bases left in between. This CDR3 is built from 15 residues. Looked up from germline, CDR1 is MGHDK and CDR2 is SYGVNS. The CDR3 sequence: CASSESTGAYSPLHF. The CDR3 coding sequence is TGTGCCAGCAGTGAATCGACAGGAGCTTATTCACCCCTCCACTTT.

Here the CDR3 reads CASSLSGRGYTF. CDR3 DNA sequence: TGTGCCAGCAGTTTAAGTGGCAGGGGCTACACCTTC. This rearrangement joins TRBV27 to TRBJ1-2; D is uncertain. Per germline, CDR1 MNHEY and CDR2 SMNVEV (reference sequence). The CDR3 contains 12 residues. With 2 bases removed from V and 8 bases from J, the gap between germline ends came to 9 bases.

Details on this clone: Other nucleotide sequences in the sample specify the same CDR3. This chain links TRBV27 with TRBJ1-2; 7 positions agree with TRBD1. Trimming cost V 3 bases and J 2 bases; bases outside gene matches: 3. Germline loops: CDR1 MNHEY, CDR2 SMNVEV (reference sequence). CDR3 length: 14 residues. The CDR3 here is CASSFLQGNYGYTF. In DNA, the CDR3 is TGTGCCAGCAGTTTCCTACAGGGGAACTATGGCTACACCTTC.

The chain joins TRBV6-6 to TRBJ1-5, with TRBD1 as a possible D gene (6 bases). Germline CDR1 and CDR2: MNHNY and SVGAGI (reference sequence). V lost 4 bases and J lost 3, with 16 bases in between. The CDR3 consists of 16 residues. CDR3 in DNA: TGTGCCAGCAGTTCCCACAGGGAGGGATTCAATCAGCCCCAGCATTTT. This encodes CASSSHREGFNQPQHF.

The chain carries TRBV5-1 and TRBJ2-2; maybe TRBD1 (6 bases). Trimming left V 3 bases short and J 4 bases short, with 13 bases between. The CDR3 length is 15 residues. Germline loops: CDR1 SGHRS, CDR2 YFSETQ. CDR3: CASSSGTPTTGELFF. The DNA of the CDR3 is TGCGCCAGCAGCTCAGGGACACCGACCACCGGGGAGCTGTTTTTT.

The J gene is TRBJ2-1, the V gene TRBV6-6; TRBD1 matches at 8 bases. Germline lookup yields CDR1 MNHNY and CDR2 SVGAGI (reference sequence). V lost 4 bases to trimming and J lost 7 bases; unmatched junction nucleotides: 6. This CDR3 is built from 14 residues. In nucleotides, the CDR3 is TGTGCCAGCAGTTCAGGCAGGGGGCTGAATGAGCAGTTCTTC. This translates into CASSSGRGLNEQFF.

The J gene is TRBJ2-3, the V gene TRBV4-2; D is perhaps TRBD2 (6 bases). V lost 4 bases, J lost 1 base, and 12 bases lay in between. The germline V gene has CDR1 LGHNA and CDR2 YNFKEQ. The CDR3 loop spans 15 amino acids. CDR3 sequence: CASSPLASGTDTQYF. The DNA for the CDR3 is TGTGCCAGCAGCCCTCTGGCTAGCGGCACAGATACGCAGTATTTT.

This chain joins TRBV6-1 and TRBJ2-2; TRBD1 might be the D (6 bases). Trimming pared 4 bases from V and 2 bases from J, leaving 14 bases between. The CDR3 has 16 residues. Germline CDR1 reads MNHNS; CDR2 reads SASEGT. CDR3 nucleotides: TGTGCCAGCAGTGCCCGCGCGGACAGAAACACCGGGGAGCTGTTTTTT. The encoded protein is CASSARADRNTGELFF.

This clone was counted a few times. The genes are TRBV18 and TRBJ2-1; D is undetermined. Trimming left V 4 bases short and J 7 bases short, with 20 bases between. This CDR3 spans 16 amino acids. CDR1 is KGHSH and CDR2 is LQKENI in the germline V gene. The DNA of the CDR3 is TGTGCCAGCTCACTACTTATAATGACCGGCGGAAATGAGCAGTTCTTC. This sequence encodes CASSLLIMTGGNEQFF.

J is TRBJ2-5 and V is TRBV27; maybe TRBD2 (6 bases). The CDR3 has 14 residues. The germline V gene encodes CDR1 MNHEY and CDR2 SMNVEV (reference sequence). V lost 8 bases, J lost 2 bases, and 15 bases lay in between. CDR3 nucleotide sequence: TGTGCCAGCCGGGAGACCCGGTTTCAAGAGACCCAGTACTTC. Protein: CASRETRFQETQYF.